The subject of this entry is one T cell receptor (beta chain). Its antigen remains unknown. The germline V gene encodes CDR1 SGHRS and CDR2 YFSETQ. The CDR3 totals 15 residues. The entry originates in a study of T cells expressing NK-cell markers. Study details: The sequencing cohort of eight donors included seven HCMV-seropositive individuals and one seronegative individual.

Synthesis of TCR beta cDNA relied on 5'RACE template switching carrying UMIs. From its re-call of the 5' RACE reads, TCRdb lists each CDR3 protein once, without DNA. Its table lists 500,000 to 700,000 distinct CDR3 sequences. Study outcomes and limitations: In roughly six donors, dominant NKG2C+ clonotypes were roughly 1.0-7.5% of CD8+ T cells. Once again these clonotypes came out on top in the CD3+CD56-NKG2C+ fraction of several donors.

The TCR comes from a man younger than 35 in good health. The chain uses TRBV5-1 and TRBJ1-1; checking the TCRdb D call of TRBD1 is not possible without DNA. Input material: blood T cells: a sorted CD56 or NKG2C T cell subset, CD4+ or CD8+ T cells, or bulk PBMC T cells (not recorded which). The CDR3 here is CASSLGGTGWTEAFF.